A selection of T cell receptor beta chains follows, all from one sample in a study of neoadjuvant anti-PD-1 for oral cavity cancer. Libraries were prepared by immunoSEQ multiplex PCR; TCRdb keeps only in-frame clonotypes and omits some of them. The sample shows under 15,000 clones, 67% of them seen only once. The sequencing here drew on PBMCs, taken after nivolumab (anti-PD-1) treatment. These receptors all stem from a person aged 35-79 years with oral cavity squamous cell carcinoma. CDR3s include the opening cysteine and the closing phenylalanine or tryptophan. Fields, in order: CDR3 length, J gene, clone size, V gene, D gene, CDR3 protein, CDR3 DNA. D genes are given only for firm matches. Only part of the rows carry a size: once, few, many, or a class if the clone is expanded.

16	TRBJ2-7	.	TRBV4-1	.	CASSQVRLLAPYEQYF	TGCGCCAGCAGCCAAGTTAGGCTACTAGCCCCCTACGAGCAGTACTTC
15	TRBJ1-5	.	TRBV6-1	TRBD1	CASSEEGASNQPQHF	TGTGCCAGCAGTGAAGAGGGGGCTAGCAATCAGCCCCAGCATTTT
14	TRBJ2-7	once	TRBV7-9	TRBD2	CASSLGLASGEQYF	TGTGCCAGCAGCTTGGGACTAGCGTCGGGGGAGCAGTACTTC
16	TRBJ2-1	.	TRBV7-3	.	CASSLEGTEVNNEQFF	TGTGCCAGCAGCTTAGAGGGGACCGAGGTAAACAATGAGCAGTTCTTC
15	TRBJ1-4	.	TRBV7-8	.	CASSIHQGPNEKLFF	TGTGCCAGCAGCATTCACCAGGGGCCTAATGAAAAACTGTTTTTT
13	TRBJ2-1	.	TRBV2	.	CASTPTVYNEQFF	TGTGCCAGCACCCCAACAGTCTACAATGAGCAGTTCTTC
15	TRBJ1-5	.	TRBV5-5	.	CASSLGLPGNQPQHF	TGTGCCAGCAGCCTGGGATTACCGGGGAATCAGCCCCAGCATTTT
14	TRBJ2-7	.	TRBV9	.	CASSRTPDESWQYF	TGTGCCAGCAGCCGTACCCCCGATGAAAGCTGGCAGTACTTC
14	TRBJ2-7	few	TRBV10-3	.	CAISESTRSDEQYF	TGTGCCATCAGTGAGTCGACTCGCTCGGACGAGCAGTACTTC
15	TRBJ2-7	.	TRBV5-1	.	CASSLGDSLSYEQYF	TGCGCCAGCAGCTTGGGGGACTCCCTTTCCTACGAGCAGTACTTC
16	TRBJ2-7	once	TRBV5-4	TRBD1	CASSGGGTGEGLEQYF	TGTGCCAGCAGCGGCGGGGGGACAGGGGAGGGGCTCGAGCAGTACTTC
12	TRBJ2-5	.	TRBV29-1	TRBD2	CSVAGDYETQYF	TGCAGCGTGGCGGGGGACTACGAGACCCAGTACTTC
12	TRBJ2-7	.	TRBV25-1	.	CASSESEGEQYF	TGTGCCAGCAGTGAATCCGAGGGCGAGCAGTACTTC
15	TRBJ2-5	.	TRBV5-1	.	CASSQGGLAQETQYF	TGCGCCAGCAGCCAGGGGGGCCTAGCGCAAGAGACCCAGTACTTC
11	TRBJ2-1	.	TRBV5-1	.	CASSLTDEQFF	TGCGCCAGCAGCTTAACCGATGAGCAGTTCTTC
13	TRBJ1-1	once	TRBV27	TRBD1	CASSLQGETEAFF	TGTGCCAGCAGTTTACAGGGGGAAACTGAAGCTTTCTTT
13	TRBJ2-7	.	TRBV27	.	CASSLAPSYEQYF	TGTGCCAGCAGTTTAGCCCCCTCCTACGAGCAGTACTTC
15	TRBJ2-7	.	TRBV6-5	TRBD2	CASRPGLAELYEQYF	TGTGCCAGCAGGCCAGGACTAGCGGAACTGTACGAGCAGTACTTC
15	TRBJ2-3	.	TRBV19	TRBD2	CASTPTSGSTDTQYF	TGTGCCAGTACCCCGACTAGCGGTAGCACAGATACGCAGTATTTT
13	TRBJ1-3	.	TRBV12-2	.	CASRGGSGNTIYF	TGTGCAAGTCGCGGGGGTTCTGGAAACACCATATATTTT
13	TRBJ1-2	few	TRBV28	TRBD1	CASSAGGLVGYTF	TGTGCCAGCAGCGCAGGGGGCTTGGTTGGCTACACCTTC
19	TRBJ1-5	.	TRBV10-3	.	CAISEPGRGGTLFNQPQHF	TGTGCCATCAGTGAGCCTGGCCGGGGGGGGACTCTGTTCAATCAGCCCCAGCATTTT
14	TRBJ1-1	.	TRBV5-4	.	CASSLGQPLTEAFF	TGTGCCAGCAGCTTAGGACAGCCACTCACTGAAGCTTTCTTT
17	TRBJ1-2	.	TRBV28	TRBD1	CASNGGPGQGINYGYTF	TGTGCCAGCAATGGGGGCCCAGGACAGGGGATAAATTATGGCTACACCTTC
16	TRBJ2-1	.	TRBV4-1	TRBD2	CASSRPGASGGNEQFF	TGCGCCAGCAGCCGGCCTGGGGCTAGCGGTGGCAATGAGCAGTTCTTC
15	TRBJ2-5	.	TRBV10-3	.	CAISEEGLTKGTQYF	TGTGCCATCAGTGAAGAAGGACTAACCAAGGGGACCCAGTACTTC
16	TRBJ1-3	once	TRBV6-5	.	CASSYSRTFSGNTIYF	TGTGCCAGCAGTTACTCGAGGACCTTCTCTGGAAACACCATATATTTT
15	TRBJ2-3	few	TRBV12-2	.	CASRPRLSGPDTQYF	TGTGCAAGTCGCCCCCGACTGTCCGGACCAGATACGCAGTATTTT
15	TRBJ2-7	.	TRBV6-6	TRBD1	CASSRDRGTGYEQYF	TGTGCCAGCAGCAGGGACAGGGGCACCGGCTACGAGCAGTACTTC
13	TRBJ2-7	.	TRBV10-3	TRBD1	CATTTTGKYEQYF	TGTGCCACCACTACGACAGGGAAATACGAGCAGTACTTC
18	TRBJ2-3	few	TRBV5-4	.	CASSLGPEVGLRTDTQYF	TGTGCCAGCAGCTTGGGACCTGAGGTGGGATTAAGGACAGATACGCAGTATTTT
12	TRBJ2-7	.	TRBV11-2	TRBD1	CASSSQGREQYF	TGTGCCAGCAGTTCACAGGGGCGAGAGCAGTACTTC
12	TRBJ2-3	once	TRBV2	.	CASRAYTDTQYF	TGTGCCAGCAGAGCTTACACAGATACGCAGTATTTT